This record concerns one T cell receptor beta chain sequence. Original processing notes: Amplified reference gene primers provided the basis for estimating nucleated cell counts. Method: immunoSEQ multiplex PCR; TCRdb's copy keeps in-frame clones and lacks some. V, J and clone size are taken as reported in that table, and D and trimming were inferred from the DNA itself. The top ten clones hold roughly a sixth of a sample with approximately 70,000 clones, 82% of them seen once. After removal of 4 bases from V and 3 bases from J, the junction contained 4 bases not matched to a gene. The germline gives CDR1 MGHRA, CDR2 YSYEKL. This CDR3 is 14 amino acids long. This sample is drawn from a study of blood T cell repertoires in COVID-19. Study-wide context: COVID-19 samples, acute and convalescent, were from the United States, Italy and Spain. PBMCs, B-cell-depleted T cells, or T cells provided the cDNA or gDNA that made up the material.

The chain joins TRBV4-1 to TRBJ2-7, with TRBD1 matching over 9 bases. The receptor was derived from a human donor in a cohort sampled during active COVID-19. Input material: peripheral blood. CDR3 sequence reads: CASSLWTGVYEQYF. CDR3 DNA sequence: TGCGCCAGCAGCCTTTGGACAGGGGTCTACGAGCAGTACTTC.